The rows below give T cell receptor beta chains drawn from one sample of a study of cytomegalovirus exposure and HLA in healthy donors. The table came from immunoSEQ multiplex PCR; TCRdb's copy has only in-frame clones and leaves some out. This table has about 160,000 clones, approximately 85% appearing once. Sequenced material: PBMCs. These receptors all come from a middle-aged man in good health and CMV-seropositive. Both conserved end residues are part of each CDR3. A D gene is named only where the DNA matches it firmly. Where a row states a size, it is once, few, many or the class of an expanded clone; other rows omit it.

D gene: TRBD1; V gene: TRBV11-2; clone size: .; J gene: TRBJ2-2; CDR3 protein: CASSLLAQGADTGELFF; CDR3 DNA: TGTGCCAGCAGCTTACTGGCACAGGGGGCGGACACCGGGGAGCTGTTTTTT
D gene: .; V gene: TRBV4-1; clone size: .; J gene: TRBJ1-5; CDR3 protein: CASSQDQEGPGEPQHF; CDR3 DNA: TGCGCCAGCAGCCAAGATCAGGAGGGCCCGGGGGAGCCCCAGCATTTT
D gene: .; V gene: TRBV10-3; clone size: .; J gene: TRBJ1-4; CDR3 protein: CAISESITANEKLFF; CDR3 DNA: TGTGCCATCAGTGAGTCGATAACAGCTAATGAAAAACTGTTTTTT
D gene: TRBD1; V gene: TRBV4-1; clone size: .; J gene: TRBJ2-7; CDR3 protein: CASSQRQGTYEQYF; CDR3 DNA: TGCGCCAGCAGCCAACGACAGGGCACCTACGAGCAGTACTTC
D gene: .; V gene: TRBV7-2; clone size: .; J gene: TRBJ2-7; CDR3 protein: CASSADKPPYEQYF; CDR3 DNA: TGTGCCAGCAGCGCAGATAAACCCCCCTACGAGCAGTACTTC
D gene: TRBD1; V gene: TRBV27; clone size: .; J gene: TRBJ2-7; CDR3 protein: CASSYGTGAYEQYF; CDR3 DNA: TGTGCCAGCAGTTACGGGACAGGGGCCTACGAGCAGTACTTC
D gene: TRBD1; V gene: TRBV5-4; clone size: .; J gene: TRBJ1-2; CDR3 protein: CASSADRGDSRCTF; CDR3 DNA: TGTGCCAGCAGCGCAGACAGGGGTGACAGTCGGTGCACCTTC
D gene: .; V gene: TRBV7-9; clone size: once; J gene: TRBJ2-7; CDR3 protein: CASSLTGGARYEQYF; CDR3 DNA: TGTGCCAGCAGCTTAACGGGGGGCGCGAGGTACGAGCAGTACTTC
D gene: TRBD1; V gene: TRBV5-5; clone size: .; J gene: TRBJ2-7; CDR3 protein: CASRGDRGVYEQYF; CDR3 DNA: TGTGCCAGCAGGGGGGACAGGGGAGTCTACGAGCAGTACTTC
D gene: TRBD1; V gene: TRBV7-3; clone size: .; J gene: TRBJ2-1; CDR3 protein: CASSPDRGPYNEQFF; CDR3 DNA: TGTGCCAGCAGCCCGGACAGGGGGCCCTACAATGAGCAGTTCTTC
D gene: .; V gene: TRBV11-2; clone size: .; J gene: TRBJ2-5; CDR3 protein: CASSRGGAETQYF; CDR3 DNA: TGTGCCAGCAGCCGGGGAGGCGCGGAGACCCAGTACTTC
D gene: TRBD1; V gene: TRBV11-1; clone size: .; J gene: TRBJ2-3; CDR3 protein: CASSRSGQGTDTQYF; CDR3 DNA: TGTGCCAGCAGCCGGTCGGGACAGGGAACAGATACGCAGTATTTT
D gene: TRBD1; V gene: TRBV30; clone size: .; J gene: TRBJ1-4; CDR3 protein: CAWSPLGQDNEKLFF; CDR3 DNA: TGTGCCTGGAGTCCTTTAGGACAGGATAATGAAAAACTGTTTTTT
D gene: TRBD2; V gene: TRBV10-1; clone size: .; J gene: TRBJ2-7; CDR3 protein: CASPILAGPAGTYEQYF; CDR3 DNA: TGCGCCAGCCCCATACTAGCGGGACCGGCGGGGACCTACGAGCAGTACTTC
D gene: TRBD2; V gene: TRBV6-1; clone size: .; J gene: TRBJ2-2; CDR3 protein: CASRMGAGTGELFF; CDR3 DNA: TGTGCCAGCAGGATGGGAGCGGGAACCGGGGAGCTGTTTTTT